This passage covers 30 T cell receptor beta chains from one sample sequenced in a study of radiotherapy plus CTLA-4 blockade in lung cancer. The method was immunoSEQ multiplex PCR; TCRdb's version includes in-frame clones alone and lacks a portion of them. The data hold 75,000 to 100,000 clones, with around 74% observed a single time. The sequencing here drew on peripheral blood, taken from a patient treated with radiotherapy plus ipilimumab. The receptor source for this set is a human donor with non-small cell lung cancer who had a partial response to radiotherapy plus ipilimumab. Some clones in this sample may be carry-over from other donors' samples.

This rearrangement joins TRBV7-6 to TRBJ2-1, with TRBD1 identical over 9 bases. Germline trimming cut 3 bases from V and 2 bases from J; bases unmatched to any gene: 2. The CDR3 is 15 amino acids. From germline, CDR1 is SGHVS and CDR2 FNYEAQ. The CDR3 DNA is TGTGCCAGCAGCTTGGACAGGGGCCCCTACAATGAGCAGTTCTTC. It codes for CASSLDRGPYNEQFF.

The rearrangement joins TRBV28 to TRBJ2-1, with a weak D call TRBD1 (5 bases). The V and J ends lost 3 bases and 4 bases respectively, with 13 bases between them. Germline CDR1 and CDR2: MDHEN and SYDVKM. The CDR3 covers 15 residues. The CDR3 DNA sequence: TGTGCCAGCAGTTTTTTAACTAACAGGTACAATGAGCAGTTCTTC. This encodes CASSFLTNRYNEQFF.

A single count supports this clone. The CDR3 DNA reads as TGTGCCAGCAGCCCAATAGCGTTTAACCAAGAGACCCAGTACTTC. This encodes CASSPIAFNQETQYF. The chain links TRBV7-2 to TRBJ2-5; TRBD2 is a possible D gene (5 bases). Per germline, CDR1 SGHTA and CDR2 FQGNSA. V gave up 5 bases and J gave up 0 bases, with 13 bases separating them. The CDR3 length is 15 residues.

The J gene is TRBJ2-1, the V gene TRBV4-3; 13 bases agree with TRBD2. V lost 1 base to trimming and J lost 12 bases; unmatched junction nucleotides: 9. CDR3 length: 16 residues. Germline CDR1 LGHNA, CDR2 YSLEER. The CDR3 nucleotides are TGCGCCAGCAGCCAAGGCACTAGCGGGGGGGCCGCATGGCAGTTCTTC. Translated, it gives CASSQGTSGGAAWQFF.

The genes are TRBV5-6 and TRBJ1-1, with D perhaps TRBD1 (5 bases). Trimming removed 2 bases from V and 3 bases from J, with 11 bases in between. Germline loops: CDR1 SGHDT, CDR2 YYEEEE. The CDR3 consists of 14 residues. This CDR3 reads CASSLSGLYTEAFF. The CDR3 region has the DNA TGTGCCAGCAGCTTATCAGGGTTGTACACTGAAGCTTTCTTT.

A few counts support this clone. The CDR3 loop reads CASRPDSSNEKLFF. In DNA, the CDR3 is TGTGCCAGCAGACCGGACAGTTCTAATGAAAAACTGTTTTTT. The V and J genes are TRBV5-4 and TRBJ1-4; tentative D call: TRBD1 (6 bases). V dropped 5 bases and J dropped 3 bases, with 11 bases sitting between them. CDR1 is SGHNT and CDR2 is YYREEE in the germline V gene (reference sequence). This CDR3 has 14 amino acids.

The genes are TRBV7-3 and TRBJ2-1; TRBD1 aligns across 8 bases. The CDR3 has 14 residues. Germline loops: CDR1 SGHTA, CDR2 FQGTGA. V shed 2 bases, J shed 6 bases, and the junction held 3 bases outside the gene matches. This chain's CDR3 is CASSLGQGPNEQFF. The CDR3 nucleotides are TGTGCCAGCAGCTTAGGACAGGGACCCAATGAGCAGTTCTTC.

CDR3 DNA sequence: TGTGCCAGCAGCTTTGGACCGGGACTAGATAGTAGTGAGCAGTTCTTC. This translates into CASSFGPGLDSSEQFF. This chain uses TRBV7-9 with TRBJ2-1; the match to TRBD2 covers 8 bases. Losses at the gene ends were 3 bases for V and 9 bases for J; bases not matched to a gene: 13. CDR3 length: 16 amino acids. The germline gives CDR1 SEHNR, CDR2 FQNEAQ (reference sequence).

This sequence joins TRBV6-6 and TRBJ2-1; 9 bases line up with TRBD2. The V segment lost 2 bases and the J segment 5 bases; nucleotides outside the gene matches: 7. Germline assignment: CDR1 MNHNY and CDR2 SVGAGI (reference sequence). The CDR3 loop spans 16 amino acids. The CDR3 sequence: CASSYLGLARHNEQFF. The CDR3 nucleotides are TGTGCCAGCAGTTACCTAGGACTAGCGAGGCACAATGAGCAGTTCTTC.

The chain links TRBV11-3 to TRBJ2-1; TRBD1 matches at 7 bases. The CDR3 consists of 15 residues. The germline V gene has CDR1 SGHNT and CDR2 YENEEA. J gave up 2 bases and V 5 bases, and 6 bases lay outside the gene matches. This CDR3 reads CASSKQGTAYNEQFF. In nucleotides, the CDR3 is TGTGCCAGCAGCAAACAGGGGACCGCCTACAATGAGCAGTTCTTC.

A few counts support this clone. This chain connects TRBV6-6 to TRBJ1-4, with D unclear. This CDR3 contains 15 residues. The germline V and J ends were trimmed by 2 bases and 0 bases, with 7 bases remaining between them. Germline V gene lookup returns CDR1 MNHNY and CDR2 SVGAGI (reference sequence). CDR3 coding DNA: TGTGCCAGCAGTTACCCCGGTGCAACTAATGAAAAACTGTTTTTT. Residues: CASSYPGATNEKLFF.

This clone has just one count. The V and J genes are TRBV5-6 and TRBJ2-5; TRBD1 agrees at 9 bases. V trimming: 4 bases; J trimming: 5 bases; junction bases outside the gene matches: 9. This CDR3 has 15 residues. Germline V gene data show CDR1 as SGHDT and CDR2 as YYEEEE. The CDR3 DNA is TGTGCCAGCAGCCCTTTACAGGGGGCAGGCGAGACCCAGTACTTC. This gives the protein CASSPLQGAGETQYF.

The count of this clone is one. Other DNA sequences within the sample encode an identical CDR3. V is TRBV15 and J is TRBJ2-2, with TRBD2 identical over 7 bases. Germline CDR1 reads LNHNV; CDR2 reads YYDKDF (reference sequence). With 0 bases clipped from V and 8 bases from J, the junction kept 6 bases outside the gene matches. The CDR3 is made up of 15 amino acids. The CDR3 sequence is CATSRDSGFTGELFF. The CDR3, as DNA: TGTGCCACCAGCAGAGATAGCGGGTTCACTGGGGAGCTGTTTTTT.

The chain recombines TRBV10-2 with TRBJ1-2; 8 positions match TRBD1. V lost 4 bases, J lost 8 bases, and 9 bases stayed unmatched. Germline V CDR1 and CDR2: WSHSY, SAAADI. The CDR3 is 14 residues long. Here the CDR3 reads CASSGSGTGKGYTF. CDR3 bases: TGCGCCAGCAGTGGATCCGGGACAGGAAAGGGCTACACCTTC.

This clone appeared once. The chain couples TRBV20-1 to TRBJ1-2; possible D gene TRBD1, 6 bases. Trimming cost V 3 bases and J 8 bases, with 10 bases left between them. Germline lookup yields CDR1 DFQATT and CDR2 SNEGSKA (reference sequence). This CDR3 is 11 amino acids long. The CDR3 nucleotides are TGCAGTGCTAGTCTCCAGGGGGGCTACACCTTC. Translating it yields CSASLQGGYTF.

In regard to this clone: Sequence at one end of the junction differs from germline and may be a read error. Other DNA variants within this sample encode the same CDR3. The chain employs TRBV19 and TRBJ1-5; 9 bases are a match to TRBD1. CDR3 size: 15 residues. Germline-derived CDR1 and CDR2 are LNHDA and SQIVND (reference sequence). Here the CDR3 reads CASTSGTGINQPQHF. The CDR3 coding sequence is TGCGCCAGTACATCCGGGACAGGGATCAATCAGCCCCAGCATTTT. The full variable domain, with the rest looked up from reference TRBV19 and TRBJ1-5, is DGGITQSPKYLFRKEGQNVTLSCEQNLNHDAMYWYRQDPGQGLRLIYYSQIVNDFQKGDIAEGYSVSREKKESFPLTVTSAQKNPTAFYLCASTSGTGINQPQHFGDGTRLSIL.

CDR3: CASSGGGTLAKNIQYF. CDR3 bases: TGTGCCAGCAGTGGCGGGGGGACTCTAGCCAAAAACATTCAGTACTTC. The chain joins TRBV6-1 to TRBJ2-4; 8 bases match TRBD2. Trimming cost V 4 bases and J 0 bases; bases outside gene matches: 5. This CDR3 has 16 amino acids. Germline CDR1 and CDR2: MNHNS and SASEGT.

This clone was seen a handful of times. In DNA form, the CDR3 reads TGTGCCAGCAGTGTCCCCCAAGGGGGTGAAAAACTGTTTTTT. Translation gives CASSVPQGGEKLFF. This chain connects TRBV2 to TRBJ1-4; the D gene is possibly TRBD1 (6 bases). CDR3 size: 14 residues. Germline-derived CDR1 and CDR2 are SNHLY and FYNNEI. V lost 4 bases and J lost 7, with 13 bases in between.

The chain combines TRBV2 with TRBJ2-5; 10 bases map to TRBD1. The J call could be wrong; TRBJ2-7 is a better fit for the DNA end. This CDR3 is built from 14 residues. Per the germline V gene, CDR1 is SNHLY and CDR2 is FYNNEI. In nucleotides, the CDR3 is TGTGCCAGAGGGGGTGGGACAGGGGCCCACGAGCAGTACTTC. Residues: CARGGGTGAHEQYF.

The V gene is TRBV10-1, the J gene TRBJ2-2, with D possibly being TRBD1 (6 bases). V was clipped by 8 bases and J by 1 base, with 8 bases between them. Germline assignment: CDR1 WNHNN and CDR2 SYGVQD (reference sequence). The CDR3 has 13 amino acids. CDR3 sequence (DNA): TGCGCCAGCGGGACACTGAACACCGGGGAGCTGTTTTTT. This gives the protein CASGTLNTGELFF.

The chain combines TRBV5-1 with TRBJ2-7; TRBD2 is a possible D gene (6 bases). Germline V lookup: CDR1 SGHRS, CDR2 YFSETQ. The CDR3 runs to 14 residues. V was clipped by 0 bases and J by 4 bases, with 11 bases between them. For the CDR3, the DNA is TGCGCCAGCAGCTTGGGGGGGGTTCAGTACGAGCAGTACTTC. It yields the protein CASSLGGVQYEQYF.

This clone has a handful of counts. The chain has TRBV6-5 and TRBJ1-2; D is uncertain. The CDR3 consists of 12 residues. Germline values: CDR1 MNHEY, CDR2 SVGAGI. Deletions cut 3 bases from V and 10 bases from J, with 12 bases between. CDR3 coding DNA: TGTGCCAGCAGTTATTTTCTGGGCGACTACACCTTC. This encodes CASSYFLGDYTF.

The chain links TRBV19 to TRBJ2-1; TRBD2 is a possible D gene (5 bases). Germline CDR1 reads LNHDA; CDR2 reads SQIVND (reference sequence). The germline V and J ends were trimmed by 3 bases and 8 bases, with 20 bases remaining between them. The CDR3 consists of 16 residues. CDR3 bases: TGTGCCAGTAGTATTTTATCGGCCGAAGGAGGCGATGAGCAGTTCTTC. Protein product: CASSILSAEGGDEQFF.

The chain carries TRBV5-4 and TRBJ2-3; 7 bases fit TRBD2. The CDR3 is made up of 16 amino acids. Germline V gene data show CDR1 as SGHNT and CDR2 as YYREEE (reference sequence). Germline trimming cut 3 bases from V and 0 bases from J; bases unmatched to any gene: 7. Here the CDR3 reads CASSSQRGASTDTQYF. CDR3 coding DNA: TGTGCCAGCAGCTCACAGCGGGGTGCTAGCACAGATACGCAGTATTTT.

The chain uses TRBV5-5 and TRBJ2-2, with a weak D call TRBD2 (5 bases). Per germline, CDR1 SGHKS and CDR2 YYEKEE (reference sequence). The CDR3 sequence is 16 residues long. Trimming removed 1 base from V and 6 bases from J, with 16 bases in between. The CDR3 nucleotides are TGTGCCAGCAGCTTGCCCCCTACCGGGGTACCCGGGGAGCTGTTTTTT. As protein: CASSLPPTGVPGELFF.

This clone was detected a few times. The V and J genes are TRBV7-9 and TRBJ1-3; D uncertain. Deletions cut 4 bases from V and 0 bases from J, with 10 bases between. The CDR3 is 15 amino acids. CDR1 and CDR2 (germline): SEHNR, FQNEAQ (reference sequence). In nucleotides, the CDR3 is TGTGCCAGCAGCTCTACAACAGTCTCTGGAAACACCATATATTTT. Translating gives CASSSTTVSGNTIYF.

This clone appeared a single time. This rearrangement joins TRBV5-1 to TRBJ2-5; the match to TRBD2 covers 7 bases. V lost 0 bases and J lost 2; bases outside the gene matches: 1. The CDR3 sequence is 14 residues long. CDR1 is SGHRS, CDR2 YFSETQ, per germline. DNA for the CDR3: TGCGCCAGCAGCTTGGGAGCGGGGCAAGAGACCCAGTACTTC. This codes for CASSLGAGQETQYF.

This clone has at least ten counts. The rearrangement links TRBV2 to TRBJ2-7, with a tentative D call TRBD2 (5 bases). The ends were cut back, 3 bases at V and 0 bases at J, with 9 bases in the middle. The CDR3 is 14 residues long. Germline V gene lookup returns CDR1 SNHLY and CDR2 FYNNEI. In DNA, the CDR3 is TGTGCCAGCAGTGAGGGGAGCAGCTCCTACGAGCAGTACTTC. This sequence encodes CASSEGSSSYEQYF.

This clone was seen a handful of times. The chain is built from TRBV6-5 and TRBJ2-1; D ambiguous. The CDR3 sequence is 13 residues long. Germline assignment: CDR1 MNHEY and CDR2 SVGAGI. Trimming took 6 bases from V and 10 from J, leaving 16 bases between them. Here the CDR3 DNA reads TGTGCCAGCAGACCGACATCCTCAGAGGAGCAGTTCTTC. This encodes CASRPTSSEEQFF.

V usage is TRBV19 and J usage is TRBJ1-5; D is possibly TRBD1 (6 bases). V lost 3 bases, J lost 2 bases, and 17 bases lay in between. The CDR3 has 17 amino acids. The germline gives CDR1 LNHDA, CDR2 SQIVND (reference sequence). The CDR3 DNA reads TGTGCCAGTAGTATGAGGACCGGCAGGGGAGGCAATCAGCCCCAGCATTTT. Translation gives CASSMRTGRGGNQPQHF. Supplemented by reference TRBV19 and TRBJ1-5, the full variable domain reads DGGITQSPKYLFRKEGQNVTLSCEQNLNHDAMYWYRQDPGQGLRLIYYSQIVNDFQKGDIAEGYSVSREKKESFPLTVTSAQKNPTAFYLCASSMRTGRGGNQPQHFGDGTRLSIL.